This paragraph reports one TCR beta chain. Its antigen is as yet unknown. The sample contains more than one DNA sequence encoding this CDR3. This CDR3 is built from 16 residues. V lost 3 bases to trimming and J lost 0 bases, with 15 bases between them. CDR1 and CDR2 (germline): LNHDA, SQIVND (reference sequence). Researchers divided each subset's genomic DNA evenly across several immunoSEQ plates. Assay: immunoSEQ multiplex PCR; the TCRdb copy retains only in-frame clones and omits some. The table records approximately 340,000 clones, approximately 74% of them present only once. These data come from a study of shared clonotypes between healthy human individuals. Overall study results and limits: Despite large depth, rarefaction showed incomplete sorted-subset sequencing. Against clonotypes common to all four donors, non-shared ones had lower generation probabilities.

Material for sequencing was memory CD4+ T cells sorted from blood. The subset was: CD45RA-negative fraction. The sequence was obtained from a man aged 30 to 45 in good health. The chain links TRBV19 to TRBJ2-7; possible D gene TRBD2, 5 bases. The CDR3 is CASSIEGGFSSYEQYF. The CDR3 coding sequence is TGTGCCAGTAGTATCGAGGGCGGCTTCAGCTCCTACGAGCAGTACTTC. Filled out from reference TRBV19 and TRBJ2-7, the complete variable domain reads DGGITQSPKYLFRKEGQNVTLSCEQNLNHDAMYWYRQDPGQGLRLIYYSQIVNDFQKGDIAEGYSVSREKKESFPLTVTSAQKNPTAFYLCASSIEGGFSSYEQYFGPGTRLTVT.